The following is a T cell receptor (beta chain) sequence with its context. This sample is part of a study of blood T cell repertoires in COVID-19. At the level of the study: COVID-19 samples from acute and convalescent phases originated in the United States, Italy and Spain. T cells, B-cell-depleted T cells, or PBMCs supplied cDNA or gDNA.

Trimming cost V 4 bases and J 6 bases, with 17 bases left between them. The CDR3 spans 15 residues. Germline CDR1 WSHSY, CDR2 SAAADI. Source study methods: Reference gene primers were amplified, and this amplification served to estimate nucleated cell counts. The table came from immunoSEQ multiplex PCR; TCRdb's copy has only in-frame clones and leaves some out. V, J and clone size are taken as reported in that table, and D and trimming were inferred from the DNA itself. The profile shows approximately 180,000 clones, roughly 87% of them singletons. This TCR came from a woman aged 50 to 60 with acute or convalescent COVID-19. V gene TRBV10-2 combines with J gene TRBJ2-3, with D perhaps matching TRBD1 (5 bases). Input material: peripheral blood. The CDR3 is CASSGSWGAGDTQYF. The CDR3 DNA is TGCGCCAGCAGTGGATCCTGGGGCGCTGGGGATACGCAGTATTTT.